The 3 T cell receptor beta chains below were found in one sample sequenced in a study of OX40 agonist ivuxolimab in advanced cancers. Only in-frame clones appear in the TCRdb table, and some are missing; sequencing was by immunoSEQ multiplex PCR. This sample has more than 80,000 clones, with approximately 84% found just once. The source was CD4+ or CD8+ T cells sorted from blood, collected in a trial of the OX40 agonist ivuxolimab. The receptors stem from an adult with an advanced solid tumor such as melanoma, head and neck, liver or kidney cancer.

The J gene is TRBJ1-4, the V gene TRBV15; D is unresolved. CDR1 LNHNV and CDR2 YYDKDF come from the germline V gene (reference sequence). The length of the CDR3 is 13 residues. Trimming pared 0 bases from V and 14 bases from J, leaving 13 bases between. The chain's CDR3 is CATSRDVAIGLFF. The CDR3 DNA reads TGTGCCACCAGCAGAGATGTGGCGATCGGGCTGTTTTTT. The entire variable domain, with the rest obtained from reference TRBV15 and TRBJ1-4, is as follows: DAMVIQNPRYQVTQFGKPVTLSCSQTLNHNVMYWYQQKSSQAPKLLFHYYDKDFNNEADTPDNFQSRRPNTSFCFLDIRSPGLGDTAMYLCATSRDVAIGLFFGSGTQLSVL.

The V and J genes are TRBV19 and TRBJ2-1; 9 positions match TRBD1. The CDR3 spans 16 residues. The J segment lost 5 bases and the V segment lost 3 bases, leaving 8 bases of the junction unmatched. Germline lookup yields CDR1 LNHDA and CDR2 SQIVND (reference sequence). CDR3 region: CASSILGRDRDNEQFF. The DNA of the CDR3 is TGTGCCAGTAGTATCCTCGGTCGGGACAGGGACAATGAGCAGTTCTTC.

V usage is TRBV5-1 and J usage is TRBJ2-7, with TRBD1 as a possible D gene (6 bases). The CDR3 is made up of 14 amino acids. Trimming pared 0 bases from V and 12 bases from J, leaving 19 bases between. CDR1 is SGHRS and CDR2 is YFSETQ in the germline V gene. CDR3 coding DNA: TGCGCCAGCAGCTTGGAACATCGCCGGGACACTTTGTACTTC. It is translated as CASSLEHRRDTLYF. Drawing the rest from reference TRBV5-1 and TRBJ2-7, the complete variable domain is KAGVTQTPRYLIKTRGQQVTLSCSPISGHRSVSWYQQTPGQGLQFLFEYFSETQRNKGNFPGRFSGRQFSNSRSEMNVSTLELGDSALYLCASSLEHRRDTLYFGPGTRLTVT.